This is a list of T cell receptor beta chains from one sample in a study of response to subunit inactivated influenza vaccine. TCRdb re-analysed the RT-PCR reads in MiXCR, keeping a single row per CDR3 protein. The data contain about 610,000 distinct CDR3 sequences, 11% to 15% of them singletons. The input for sequencing was PBMCs from blood, taken less than 13 days after vaccination. The origin of the receptors is a man over 45 who received an inactivated influenza vaccine. The CDR3 runs from the conserved cysteine through the conserved F or W. A D gene is named only where the DNA matches it firmly. Not all rows give a size; the values are once, few, many and, for expanded clones, a class.

V gene	J gene	D gene	clone size	CDR3 length	CDR3 protein	CDR3 DNA
TRBV29-1	TRBJ1-1	-	-	10	CSGEQGQAFF	TGCAGCGGGGAACAGGGACAAGCTTTCTTT
TRBV5-5	TRBJ2-4	-	-	14	CATGISAGENIQYF	TGTGCCACTGGGATTTCTGCAGGGGAAAACATTCAGTACTTC
TRBV28	TRBJ2-7	TRBD1	-	17	CASSFELDRGSSYEQYF	TGTGCCAGCAGTTTCGAATTGGACAGGGGGAGCTCCTACGAGCAGTACTTC
TRBV5-1	TRBJ2-1	-	-	14	CASSIIRDNNEQFF	TGCGCCAGCAGCATCATAAGGGACAACAATGAGCAGTTCTTC
TRBV20-1	TRBJ2-5	-	few	16	CSARDTRSEGGETQYF	TGCAGTGCTAGAGACACCCGTTCAGAGGGGGGAGAGACCCAGTACTTC
TRBV20-1	TRBJ2-1	TRBD2	-	14	CSARASGQDNEQFF	TGCAGTGCTAGAGCTAGCGGGCAAGACAATGAGCAGTTCTTC
TRBV15	TRBJ2-7	-	few	15	CATSRDGGHSYEQYF	TGTGCCACCAGCAGAGATGGAGGGCACTCCTACGAGCAGTACTTC
TRBV28	TRBJ2-7	TRBD1	-	12	CASSHGTGEQYF	TGTGCCAGCAGCCACGGGACAGGGGAGCAGTACTTC
TRBV7-2	TRBJ2-7	TRBD2	few	15	CASTSQAGVGYEQYF	TGTGCCAGCACAAGTCAGGCGGGAGTGGGTTACGAGCAGTACTTC
TRBV15	TRBJ2-3	-	few	14	CATTRLGHTDTQYF	TGTGCCACCACCCGGTTGGGCCACACAGATACGCAGTATTTT
TRBV23-1	TRBJ1-5	-	few	13	CASSHGHNQPQHF	TGCGCCAGCAGTCACGGGCACAATCAGCCCCAGCATTTT
TRBV25-1	TRBJ2-7	TRBD1	-	14	CASSVGTGLSEQYF	TGTGCCAGCAGTGTGGGGACAGGCCTATCCGAGCAGTACTTC
TRBV11-2	TRBJ2-5	TRBD2	few	19	CASSSILTGAGASRRTQYF	TGTGCCAGCAGCTCCATACTTACTGGAGCGGGAGCCTCTCGGAGGACCCAGTACTTC
TRBV2	TRBJ2-7	-	many	12	CASGRRVGEQYF	TGTGCCAGCGGGCGCAGGGTTGGTGAGCAGTACTTC
TRBV25-1	TRBJ2-1	TRBD2	few	15	CASSDSGGLYNEQFF	TGTGCCAGCAGTGATTCGGGGGGGCTTTACAATGAGCAGTTCTTC
TRBV6-2/TRBV6-3	TRBJ1-2	-	few	16	CASSRYGTISTYGYTF	TGTGCCAGCAGTCGGTATGGGACGATTTCGACTTATGGCTACACCTTC
TRBV29-1	TRBJ1-2	-	-	14	CSVPQTDSNYGYTF	TGCAGCGTGCCTCAGACCGACTCTAACTATGGCTACACCTTC
TRBV20-1	TRBJ2-7	TRBD2	many	15	CSARSPGLGAYEQYF	TGCAGTGCTAGATCACCGGGACTAGGTGCCTACGAGCAGTACTTC
TRBV28	TRBJ1-1	TRBD1	many	14	CASSRTGVNTEAFF	TGTGCCAGCAGCAGGACAGGGGTGAACACTGAAGCTTTCTTT
TRBV6-2/TRBV6-3	TRBJ2-2	TRBD2	-	16	CASSYSIGGAFGELFF	TGTGCCAGCAGTTACTCGATCGGGGGGGCCTTCGGGGAGCTGTTTTTT
TRBV6-1	TRBJ2-1	-	few	12	CASRPSKGEQFF	TGTGCCAGCAGGCCCTCAAAGGGCGAGCAGTTCTTC
TRBV5-1	TRBJ2-7	TRBD1	-	15	CASSAYGTGGYEQYF	TGCGCCAGCAGCGCTTACGGGACAGGGGGATACGAGCAGTACTTC
TRBV5-5	TRBJ2-3	TRBD2	-	16	CASSKGTSGGADTQYF	TGTGCCAGCAGCAAAGGGACTAGCGGGGGTGCCGATACGCAGTATTTT
TRBV7-9	TRBJ1-4	-	many	16	CASSLAETGFNEKLFF	TGTGCCAGCAGCTTAGCGGAGACAGGCTTTAATGAAAAACTGTTTTTT
TRBV12-3/TRBV12-4	TRBJ2-1	TRBD2	few	11	CASSEGGRAWF	TGTGCCAGCAGCGAAGGCGGGAGGGCCTGGTTC
TRBV10-3	TRBJ2-1	TRBD1	-	18	CAISESLPLTGKGNEQFF	TGTGCCATCAGTGAGTCGCTACCGTTGACAGGGAAGGGGAATGAGCAGTTCTTC
TRBV28	TRBJ2-3	-	many	13	CASSPSGSGTQYF	TGTGCCAGCAGTCCTTCAGGGTCGGGTACGCAGTATTTT
TRBV12-3/TRBV12-4	TRBJ2-7	TRBD1	many	15	CASSRTGGLSYEQYF	TGTGCCAGCAGCCGGACAGGGGGCCTCTCCTACGAGCAGTACTTC
TRBV12-3/TRBV12-4	TRBJ2-1	TRBD2	-	15	CASSFGTSAYNEQFF	TGTGCCAGCAGTTTCGGGACTAGTGCCTACAATGAGCAGTTCTTC
TRBV20-1	TRBJ2-5	TRBD2	-	16	CSARSGTSGAQETQYF	TGCAGTGCTAGATCCGGGACTAGCGGGGCCCAAGAGACCCAGTACTTC
TRBV28	TRBJ2-3	TRBD2	-	14	CASTKTSSTDTQYF	TGTGCCAGCACCAAGACTAGCAGCACAGATACGCAGTATTTT
TRBV3-1	TRBJ2-2	TRBD1	-	15	CASSKTGGATGELFF	TGTGCCAGCAGCAAGACAGGGGGCGCGACCGGGGAGCTGTTTTTT
TRBV6-2/TRBV6-3	TRBJ1-5	-	few	13	CASTLDANQPQHF	TGTGCCAGCACCCTGGACGCCAATCAGCCCCAGCATTTT
TRBV7-9	TRBJ2-1	TRBD2	few	16	CASSGRTSGMVNEQFF	TGTGCCAGCAGCGGTCGAACTAGCGGGATGGTAAATGAGCAGTTCTTC
TRBV14	TRBJ2-3	-	few	13	CASSQAPFDTQYF	TGTGCCAGCAGCCAGGCCCCCTTTGATACGCAGTATTTT
TRBV4-3	TRBJ1-1	-	few	14	CASSQGVGYTEAFF	TGCGCCAGCAGCCAAGGAGTAGGTTACACTGAAGCTTTCTTT
TRBV10-2	TRBJ1-1	-	many	12	CASRRADSEAFF	TGCGCCAGCAGAAGGGCCGATTCTGAAGCTTTCTTT
TRBV12-3/TRBV12-4	TRBJ2-1	-	-	13	CASSFGLAPEQFF	TGTGCCAGCAGTTTTGGCCTAGCGCCTGAGCAGTTCTTC
TRBV5-1	TRBJ2-1	TRBD1	few	15	CASRSQPTGVNEQFF	TGCGCCAGCAGATCCCAGCCCACAGGGGTCAATGAGCAGTTCTTC
TRBV11-2	TRBJ2-7	-	many	13	CASSLAGVGEQYF	TGTGCCAGCAGCTTAGCGGGAGTAGGCGAGCAGTACTTC
TRBV20-1	TRBJ2-5	TRBD2	-	16	CSASILAGAQDGTQYF	TGCAGTGCTAGTATACTAGCGGGAGCCCAAGATGGGACCCAGTACTTC
TRBV5-1	TRBJ2-7	-	-	14	CASSSGTAGYEQYF	TGCGCCAGCAGCTCGGGGACGGCTGGCTACGAGCAGTACTTC
TRBV28	TRBJ2-3	-	-	14	CASRKAIPTDTQYF	TGTGCCAGCAGGAAAGCTATCCCCACAGATACGCAGTATTTT
TRBV6-6	TRBJ1-2	-	few	13	CASSIGGYNGYTF	TGTGCCAGCAGCATAGGGGGGTACAATGGCTACACCTTC
TRBV27	TRBJ1-4	TRBD1	-	15	CASSTRDRLNEKLFF	TGTGCCAGCAGTACAAGGGACAGACTTAATGAAAAACTGTTTTTT
TRBV12-3/TRBV12-4	TRBJ2-3	-	many	13	CASSLDSTDTQYF	TGTGCCAGCAGCTTAGATAGCACAGATACGCAGTATTTT
TRBV24-1	TRBJ1-1	TRBD1	-	17	CATSESPGQGINTEAFF	TGTGCCACCAGTGAGTCGCCGGGACAGGGGATAAACACTGAAGCTTTCTTT
TRBV6-1	TRBJ2-3	TRBD2	few	17	CASSRIGTSGRSEAQYF	TGTGCCAGCAGTAGAATTGGGACTAGCGGTCGCAGTGAGGCGCAGTATTTT
TRBV7-2	TRBJ2-1	-	few	13	CASSNRLVNEQFF	TGTGCCAGCAGCAACCGACTAGTCAATGAGCAGTTCTTC
TRBV5-1	TRBJ1-6	TRBD1	-	14	CASSWTGDDSPLHF	TGCGCCAGCAGCTGGACAGGAGACGATTCACCCCTCCACTTT
TRBV7-2	TRBJ2-3	-	many	15	CASSLWAGVQDTQYF	TGTGCCAGCAGCTTATGGGCAGGGGTGCAAGATACGCAGTATTTT
TRBV20-1	TRBJ2-3	-	-	16	CSAKSDGLATRDTQYF	TGCAGTGCCAAATCGGATGGGCTAGCGACTAGAGATACGCAGTATTTT
TRBV9	TRBJ2-3	-	many	12	CASSVEPDTQYF	TGTGCCAGCAGCGTAGAACCAGATACGCAGTATTTT
TRBV14	TRBJ1-1	TRBD1	-	14	CASSRDRVSPEAFF	TGTGCCAGCAGCCGGGACAGGGTCAGCCCTGAAGCTTTCTTT
TRBV28	TRBJ1-1	-	few	12	CASSWRWTEAFF	TGTGCCAGCAGTTGGAGGTGGACTGAAGCTTTCTTT
TRBV6-1	TRBJ2-7	TRBD1	few	14	CASRLTGNTYEQYF	TGTGCCAGCAGATTGACAGGGAATACCTACGAGCAGTACTTC
TRBV6-2/TRBV6-3	TRBJ2-5	-	-	13	CASSYGAEETQYF	TGTGCCAGCAGTTACGGGGCGGAGGAGACCCAGTACTTC
TRBV2	TRBJ1-1	-	few	15	CASSFGTPMNTEAFF	TGTGCCAGCAGTTTCGGGACACCGATGAACACTGAAGCTTTCTTT
TRBV28	TRBJ1-2	-	-	13	CASSLLIGYGYTF	TGTGCCAGCAGTTTATTGATAGGCTATGGCTACACCTTC